Listed here is a single T cell receptor beta chain. Its antigen is as yet unknown. These data originate in a study of a mutant IDH1 vaccine in newly diagnosed glioma. Study details: There were roughly 62% males and approximately 38% females among treated patients, whose mean age was about 38 years. Every participant had undergone radiotherapy, temozolomide, or both before, and most underwent both.

Time point: week 23, last vaccination. Every vaccine dose comprised 300 ug of mutant IDH1 20-mer peptide plus topical imiquimod. Sequenced by immunoSEQ multiplex PCR; TCRdb stores in-frame clones only, minus some. The sample comprises 60,000 to 85,000 clones, around 83% of which are singletons, and approximately 0.8% rests with the top ten. Study results and limitations: Changes in top peripheral clonotypes did not appear linked to pseudoprogression.

The CDR3 contains 15 residues. With V trimmed by 6 bases and J by 5 bases, 4 bases remained unmatched. Per the germline V gene, CDR1 is MNHEY and CDR2 is SVGAGI. The clonotype originates from a woman aged 45 to 65 with glioma. This specimen was PBMCs, taken from a glioma patient whose treatment included an IDH1 peptide vaccine. The J gene is TRBJ2-1, the V gene TRBV6-5, with 13 bases identical to TRBD2. The CDR3: CASRQTSGRDNEQFF. The CDR3 region has the DNA TGTGCCAGCAGACAAACTAGCGGGAGGGACAATGAGCAGTTCTTC.